This TCR beta chain derives from a study of blood T cell repertoires in COVID-19. Turning to the study itself: COVID-19 samples collected from the United States, Italy and Spain covered acute and convalescent phases. PBMCs, B-cell-depleted T cells, or T cells provided the cDNA or gDNA that made up the material.

Original analysis: Estimates of nucleated cell counts were drawn from the amplification of reference gene primers. Measured with immunoSEQ multiplex PCR; TCRdb has only the in-frame clones, and not every one. V and J calls and clone size come straight from that table; D and trimming were deduced from the DNA. Of 200,000 to 250,000 clones listed, roughly 90% are singletons. This TCR derives from a man aged 30 to 45 who had recovered from COVID-19. Sample: peripheral blood.

CDR3 in amino acids: CASSPLGGGAGETQYF. CDR3 coding DNA: TGTGCCAGCAGTCCCCTCGGCGGGGGGGCCGGGGAGACCCAGTACTTC. V and J are TRBV6-2 or TRBV6-3 and TRBJ2-5, with TRBD2 matching 9 bases. V lost 5 bases to trimming and J lost 5 bases; unmatched junction nucleotides: 12. CDR1 and CDR2 (germline): MNHEY, SVGEGT. The CDR3 spans 16 residues.